This T cell receptor (beta chain) was recovered during a study of blood T cell repertoires in COVID-19. Assay: immunoSEQ multiplex PCR; the TCRdb copy retains only in-frame clones and omits some. The sample shows some 62,000 clones, just over 85% of them seen only once. CDR1 LNHDA and CDR2 SQIVND come from the germline V gene (reference sequence). The CDR3 is 18 residues long. The V gene end was trimmed by 5 bases and the J gene end by 0 bases; junction bases not matched to a gene: 10. Source material: peripheral blood. This sequence joins TRBV19 and TRBJ2-6, with 7 bases that match TRBD1. The receptor was isolated from a human donor in a cohort sampled during active COVID-19. The CDR3 sequence: CASSSPGTANSGANVLTF. The CDR3 DNA reads TGTGCCAGTAGTTCGCCCGGGACAGCGAACTCTGGGGCCAACGTCCTGACTTTC. The variable domain in full, completed from reference TRBV19 and TRBJ2-6, reads DGGITQSPKYLFRKEGQNVTLSCEQNLNHDAMYWYRQDPGQGLRLIYYSQIVNDFQKGDIAEGYSVSREKKESFPLTVTSAQKNPTAFYLCASSSPGTANSGANVLTFGAGSRLTVL.